This T cell receptor beta chain was obtained from a study of blood T cell repertoires in COVID-19. Study as a whole: Some COVID-19 samples were acute and others convalescent; all came from the United States, Italy and Spain. T cells, B-cell-depleted T cells, or PBMCs provided the cDNA or gDNA that served as material.

The ends lost 8 bases at V and 7 bases at J; junction bases unmatched: 13. This CDR3 is 14 amino acids long. Germline-derived CDR1 and CDR2 are LNHDA and SQIVND (reference sequence). Original processing methods: Amplified reference gene primers provided the basis for estimating nucleated cell counts. Profiled with immunoSEQ multiplex PCR; TCRdb holds only in-frame clones, not every one. D and trimming come from the DNA, and the V and J calls and clone size come from that table. The sample gives about 76,000 clones, roughly nine tenths of which show up once; around 7.9% is in the top ten. This TCR was recovered from a man aged 25 to 45 with acute or convalescent COVID-19. The sample was peripheral blood. The chain employs TRBV19 and TRBJ2-7, with TRBD2 matching over 8 bases. The DNA for the CDR3 is TGTGCCAGTCGAGGGGAAACGGGAGGGAAAGAGCAGTACTTC. It specifies CASRGETGGKEQYF.